Sequencing of this T cell receptor (beta chain) was carried out in a study of CD8 T cells in ankylosing spondylitis (dated by TCRdb to 2016 to 2017). Some background on the complete study: To find TCR variants linked to disease, the study profiled T cell receptor beta repertoires in ankylosing spondylitis patients and healthy donors. Peripheral blood samples were taken, and synovial fluid was additionally collected from ankylosing spondylitis patients. The whole study cohort included 85 to 120 healthy donors and 25 or so ankylosing spondylitis patients. Overall results and qualifications from the work: Significant enrichment of the disease-linked clones was reported in matched synovial fluid samples from ankylosing spondylitis patients. The disease-linked clones had a CD8+ phenotype and were found at relatively low frequencies in peripheral blood. Blood from ankylosing spondylitis patients appeared to be characterized by a TCR beta motif made up of several highly homologous amino acid variants. Some motif variants were previously reported in synovial fluid and blood of reactive arthritis patients, suggesting common disease-initiation mechanisms.

This clonotype was counted ten times or more. Its binding antigen is unknown. The record has no base qualities; no much larger clone is one base away. Reads for this sample came from an Illumina HiSeq 2500. Quantitative 5'-RACE with molecular barcodes was used to prepare TCR beta libraries. Turning to the authors' computational methods: Disease-linked TCR variants were identified with a new computational method built on a probabilistic model of VDJ rearrangement. TCRdb trimmed the raw reads at Q25, called clones with MiXCR and kept productive beta chains. Duplicate CDR3 protein sequences are folded into a single record with the most common DNA and genes. Here the V and J calls rest on TCRdb's processing, not on the authors' analysis. Within this sample are more than 150,000 distinct CDR3 sequences, with 10% to 15% of them counted one time only. The ten largest clones take up 11% of the sample. In the germline V gene, CDR1 corresponds to KGHSY and CDR2 to FQNENV. Inclusive of the bounding cysteine and phenylalanine, the CDR3 is 15 residues long. The DNA shown is the 45-base CDR3, in frame from base 1. The V and J ends are trimmed by 4 bases and 3 bases, leaving 13 bases between them.

The chain employs TRBV16 and TRBJ1-3, with TRBD1 perhaps the D gene, on 5 matching bases. Sequencing was carried out using blood, either unsorted or a sorted T cell fraction (not recorded which). The receptor was isolated from a female donor with ankylosing spondylitis or in good health (not recorded which). In nucleotide form, the sequence is TGTGCCAGCAGCCCTTGGGCAGGGAATGGAAACACCATATATTTT. This is translated as CASSPWAGNGNTIYF.